A selection of T cell receptor beta chains follows, all from one sample in a study of human T cells and chemical hapten exposure. TCRdb independently ran MiXCR on the RACE reads; one entry per CDR3 protein. Of 180,000 or so distinct CDR3 sequences in the sample, around 30% are singletons; the top ten hold 2.5% to 3.5%. The specimen was whole blood, collected in connection with sensitization to the hapten diphenylcyclopropenone (DPC). These receptor sequences come from a woman between 25 and 40 years old with alopecia areata. Some clones in this sample may be carry-over from other donors' samples. Both conserved end residues are part of each CDR3. The order of the fields is J gene, V gene, D gene, clone size, CDR3 DNA, CDR3 protein. D genes are given only for firm matches. Clone size is given for some rows only: seen once, a few or many times, or a class if the clone is expanded.

J: TRBJ2-3
V: TRBV24-1
D: NA
size: NA
DNA: TGTGCCACCAGAAAAGGGGAAGATACGCAGTATTTT
CDR3: CATRKGEDTQYF

J: TRBJ1-1
V: TRBV18
D: NA
size: few
DNA: TGTGCCAGCTCACCTATAACAGGGTCCGCGAACACTGAAGCTTTCTTT
CDR3: CASSPITGSANTEAFF

J: TRBJ2-7
V: TRBV28
D: NA
size: many
DNA: TGTGCCAGCAGTTACCGGGGTCCGTACGAGCAGTACTTC
CDR3: CASSYRGPYEQYF

J: TRBJ1-5
V: TRBV9
D: NA
size: NA
DNA: TGTGCCAGCAGCGCCGGGGGCGCCGGCAATCAGCCCCAGCATTTT
CDR3: CASSAGGAGNQPQHF

J: TRBJ2-7
V: TRBV9
D: NA
size: NA
DNA: TGTGCCAGCAGCGTAGATTCAGGAAACGAGCAGTACTTC
CDR3: CASSVDSGNEQYF

J: TRBJ1-3
V: TRBV20-1
D: NA
size: once
DNA: TGCAGTGCTAGGGTACGAGACAGGGGAAACACCATATATTTT
CDR3: CSARVRDRGNTIYF

J: TRBJ1-4
V: TRBV19
D: NA
size: few
DNA: TGTGCCAGTAGTATAGATGGAGATGAAAAACTGTTTTTT
CDR3: CASSIDGDEKLFF

J: TRBJ1-2
V: TRBV9
D: NA
size: NA
DNA: TGTGCCAGCAACAGGGCTAACTATGGCTACACCTTC
CDR3: CASNRANYGYTF

J: TRBJ2-3
V: TRBV7-2
D: NA
size: NA
DNA: TGTGCCAGCAGCTTAGAGGGCGCGGGCACAGATACGCAGTATTTT
CDR3: CASSLEGAGTDTQYF

J: TRBJ2-7
V: TRBV28
D: NA
size: few
DNA: TGTGCCAGCACCGCGGACTCCTCCTACGAGCAGTACTTC
CDR3: CASTADSSYEQYF

J: TRBJ1-5
V: TRBV5-6
D: NA
size: NA
DNA: TGTGACAGCAGCTGGGGCAAAAATCAGCCCCAGCATTTT
CDR3: CDSSWGKNQPQHF

J: TRBJ1-1
V: TRBV29-1
D: NA
size: NA
DNA: TGCAGCGTTGAAGATCGTAGAGGGACTCAGAACACTGAAGCTTTCTTT
CDR3: CSVEDRRGTQNTEAFF

J: TRBJ2-3
V: TRBV29-1
D: TRBD2
size: few
DNA: TGCAGCGTTGTCCCCCTCCGGCTAGCGGGAGGAACAGATACGCAGTATTTT
CDR3: CSVVPLRLAGGTDTQYF

J: TRBJ2-3
V: TRBV10-3
D: NA
size: few
DNA: TGTGCCATCAGTGAAACCGGAGGGGCAGATACGCAGTATTTT
CDR3: CAISETGGADTQYF

J: TRBJ1-1
V: TRBV29-1
D: NA
size: few
DNA: TGCAGCGTATCCCCTCCGGGGACGAACACTGAAGCTTTCTTT
CDR3: CSVSPPGTNTEAFF

J: TRBJ1-5
V: TRBV2
D: NA
size: few
DNA: TGTGCCAGCTCCCTGGGGGGGTCAACAAATCAGCCCCAGCATTTT
CDR3: CASSLGGSTNQPQHF

J: TRBJ2-7
V: TRBV28
D: NA
size: few
DNA: TGTGCCAGCAGTCCGAGACTTTCCTACGAGCAGTACTTC
CDR3: CASSPRLSYEQYF

J: TRBJ2-7
V: TRBV7-9
D: NA
size: NA
DNA: TGTGCCAGCAGCCCCGGGGCTCCCTATTTTTACGAGCAGTACTTC
CDR3: CASSPGAPYFYEQYF

J: TRBJ2-2
V: TRBV7-2
D: NA
size: NA
DNA: TGTGCCAGCAGAAAGATCCCCGGGGAGCTGTTTTTT
CDR3: CASRKIPGELFF

J: TRBJ2-3
V: TRBV19
D: NA
size: few
DNA: TGTGCCAGTAAACCTCTCGTGGGGGATACGCAGTATTTT
CDR3: CASKPLVGDTQYF

J: TRBJ1-2
V: TRBV28
D: NA
size: few
DNA: TGTGCCAGCAGTTTAGTGTCCGCGGGCCCTACCCGGGGCTACACCTTC
CDR3: CASSLVSAGPTRGYTF

J: TRBJ2-3
V: TRBV7-2
D: TRBD2
size: NA
DNA: TGTGCCAGCAGCTCCCTAGCGGGAGTCGCAGATACGCAGTATTTT
CDR3: CASSSLAGVADTQYF

J: TRBJ2-7
V: TRBV7-2
D: TRBD2
size: NA
DNA: TGTGCCAGCAGCCCGGGGTCCCCGGGAGGGTTTTCTTCCTACGAGCAGTACTTC
CDR3: CASSPGSPGGFSSYEQYF

J: TRBJ1-1
V: TRBV9
D: NA
size: once
DNA: TGTGCCAGCAGCGGGGGCGGTTGGACTGAAGCTTTCTTT
CDR3: CASSGGGWTEAFF

J: TRBJ2-5
V: TRBV28
D: TRBD2
size: NA
DNA: TGTGCCAGCAGTATCCTATCTAGCGGGGGGGACCAAGAGACCCAGTACTTC
CDR3: CASSILSSGGDQETQYF

J: TRBJ2-3
V: TRBV9
D: TRBD2
size: NA
DNA: TGTGCCAGCAGCGTAGGCCTAGCGGGAGTGGAAAATACGCAGTATTTT
CDR3: CASSVGLAGVENTQYF

J: TRBJ2-2
V: TRBV28
D: NA
size: NA
DNA: TGTGCCAGCAGTCCCCTTGGGCGGGCGGACACCGGGGAGCTGTTTTTT
CDR3: CASSPLGRADTGELFF

J: TRBJ2-1
V: TRBV29-1
D: TRBD1
size: few
DNA: TGCAGCGTCGGACAGGGGTCAGATGAGCAGTTCTTC
CDR3: CSVGQGSDEQFF

J: TRBJ2-7
V: TRBV7-8
D: NA
size: few
DNA: TGTGCCAGCAGCTTAGCGGGGGGCTCCTACGAGCAGTACTTC
CDR3: CASSLAGGSYEQYF

J: TRBJ2-5
V: TRBV15
D: NA
size: NA
DNA: TGTGCCACCAGCCCAACGAGGGTATACCAAGAGACCCAGTACTTC
CDR3: CATSPTRVYQETQYF

J: TRBJ2-4
V: TRBV29-1
D: TRBD1
size: few
DNA: TGCAGCGTTGAATTCTTGACAGGGGGAAACATTCAGTACTTC
CDR3: CSVEFLTGGNIQYF

J: TRBJ2-7
V: TRBV4-2
D: TRBD2
size: NA
DNA: TGTGCCAGCAGCCAAGATAGCGGGAGCTCCTACGAGCAGTACTTC
CDR3: CASSQDSGSSYEQYF

J: TRBJ1-6
V: TRBV6-5
D: TRBD1
size: NA
DNA: TGTGCCAGCAGTTACTCGAGTACAGGGGGGAATTCACCCCTCCACTTT
CDR3: CASSYSSTGGNSPLHF

J: TRBJ2-7
V: TRBV29-1
D: TRBD2
size: NA
DNA: TGCAGCGCCCAGCGGGGGGGCACGTACGAGCAGTACTTC
CDR3: CSAQRGGTYEQYF

J: TRBJ2-3
V: TRBV28
D: NA
size: NA
DNA: TGTGCCAGCAGTTCTACTGGGACTGGGGATACGCAGTATTTT
CDR3: CASSSTGTGDTQYF

J: TRBJ2-2
V: TRBV7-7
D: NA
size: NA
DNA: TGTGCCAGCCCAGGCACGAACACCGGGGAGCTGTTTTTT
CDR3: CASPGTNTGELFF

J: TRBJ1-2
V: TRBV28
D: TRBD1
size: NA
DNA: TGTGCCAGCAGGCCCGGACTCAGGGGGCAAGGCTACACCTTC
CDR3: CASRPGLRGQGYTF

J: TRBJ2-2
V: TRBV29-1
D: TRBD1
size: NA
DNA: TGCAGCGGACGCGACAGGGCGAACACCGGGGAGCTGTTTTTT
CDR3: CSGRDRANTGELFF

J: TRBJ2-2
V: TRBV24-1
D: NA
size: NA
DNA: TGTGCCACCAGTGATAAGTGGGCCGGGGAGCTGTTTTTT
CDR3: CATSDKWAGELFF

J: TRBJ2-1
V: TRBV6-6
D: TRBD2
size: NA
DNA: TGTGCCAGCAGTTATAAGTCTAGCGGGAGTGGCAATGAGCAGTTCTTC
CDR3: CASSYKSSGSGNEQFF

J: TRBJ1-2
V: TRBV19
D: NA
size: few
DNA: TGTGCCAGTAGTATAGTGGACTTCTCCTATGGCTACACCTTC
CDR3: CASSIVDFSYGYTF

J: TRBJ1-4
V: TRBV7-9
D: NA
size: NA
DNA: TGTGCCAGCAGCTTATTGTTTCGGGGGCCAACTAATGAAAAACTGTTTTTT
CDR3: CASSLLFRGPTNEKLFF

J: TRBJ1-2
V: TRBV28
D: NA
size: NA
DNA: TGTGCCAGCCAAGATCCTAACTATGGCTACACCTTC
CDR3: CASQDPNYGYTF

J: TRBJ2-1
V: TRBV2
D: NA
size: few
DNA: TGTGCCAGCAGTGAACGGAGAGGGCAGTTCTTC
CDR3: CASSERRGQFF

J: TRBJ2-1
V: TRBV15
D: NA
size: NA
DNA: TGTGCCACCAGCTCCCGGGGCCCTTACAATGAGCAGTTCTTC
CDR3: CATSSRGPYNEQFF